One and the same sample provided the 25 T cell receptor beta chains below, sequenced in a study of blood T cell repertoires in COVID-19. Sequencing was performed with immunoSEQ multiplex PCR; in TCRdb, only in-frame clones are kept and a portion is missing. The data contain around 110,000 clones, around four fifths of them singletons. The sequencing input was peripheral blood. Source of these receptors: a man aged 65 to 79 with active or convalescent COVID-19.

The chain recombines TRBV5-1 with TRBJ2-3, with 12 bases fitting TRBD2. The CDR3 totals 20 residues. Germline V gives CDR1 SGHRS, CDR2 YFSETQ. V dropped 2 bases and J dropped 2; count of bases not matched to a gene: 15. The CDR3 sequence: CASSFDLAGGGGRITDTQYF. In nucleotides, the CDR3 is TGCGCCAGCAGCTTCGACCTAGCGGGAGGGGGCGGTAGGATCACAGATACGCAGTATTTT. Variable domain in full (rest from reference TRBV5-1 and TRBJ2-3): KAGVTQTPRYLIKTRGQQVTLSCSPISGHRSVSWYQQTPGQGLQFLFEYFSETQRNKGNFPGRFSGRQFSNSRSEMNVSTLELGDSALYLCASSFDLAGGGGRITDTQYFGPGTRLTVL.

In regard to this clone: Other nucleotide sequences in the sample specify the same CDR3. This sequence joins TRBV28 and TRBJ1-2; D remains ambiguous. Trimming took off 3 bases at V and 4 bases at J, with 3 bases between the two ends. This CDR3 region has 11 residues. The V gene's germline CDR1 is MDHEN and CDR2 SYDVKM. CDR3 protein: CASSFLYGYTF. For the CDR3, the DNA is TGTGCCAGCAGTTTTCTCTATGGCTACACCTTC.

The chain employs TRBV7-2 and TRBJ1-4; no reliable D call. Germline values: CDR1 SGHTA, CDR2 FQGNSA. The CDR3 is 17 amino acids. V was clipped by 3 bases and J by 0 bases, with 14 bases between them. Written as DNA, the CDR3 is TGTGCCAGCAGCTTTCGCCCCACGGGTACAACTAATGAAAAACTGTTTTTT. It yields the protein CASSFRPTGTTNEKLFF.

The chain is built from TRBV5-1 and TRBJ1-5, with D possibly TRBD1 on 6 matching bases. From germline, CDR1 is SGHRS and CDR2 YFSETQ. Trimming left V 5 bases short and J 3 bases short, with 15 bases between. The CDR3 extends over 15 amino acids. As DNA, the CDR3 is TGCGCCAGCAGTTACGATGGACAGCTCAATCAGCCCCAGCATTTT. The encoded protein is CASSYDGQLNQPQHF.

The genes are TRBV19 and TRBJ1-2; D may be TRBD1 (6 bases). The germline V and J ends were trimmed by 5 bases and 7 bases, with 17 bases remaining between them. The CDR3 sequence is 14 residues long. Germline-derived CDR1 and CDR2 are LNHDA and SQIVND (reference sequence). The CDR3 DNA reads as TGTGCCAGTAGTCCCTCGGCGGGGGCTGGTGGCTACACCTTC. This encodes CASSPSAGAGGYTF.

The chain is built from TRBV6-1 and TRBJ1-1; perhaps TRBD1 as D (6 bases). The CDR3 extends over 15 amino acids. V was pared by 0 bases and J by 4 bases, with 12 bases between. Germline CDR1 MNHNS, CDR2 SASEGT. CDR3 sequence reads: CASSEATGWVTEAFF. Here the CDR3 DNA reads TGTGCCAGCAGTGAAGCCACAGGGTGGGTCACTGAAGCTTTCTTT.

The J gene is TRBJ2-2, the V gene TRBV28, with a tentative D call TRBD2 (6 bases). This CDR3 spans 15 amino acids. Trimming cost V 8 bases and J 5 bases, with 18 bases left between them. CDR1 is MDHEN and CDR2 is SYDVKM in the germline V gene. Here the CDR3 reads CASLPSIGGTGELFF. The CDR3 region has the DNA TGTGCCAGCCTCCCCTCCATTGGAGGGACCGGGGAGCTGTTTTTT.

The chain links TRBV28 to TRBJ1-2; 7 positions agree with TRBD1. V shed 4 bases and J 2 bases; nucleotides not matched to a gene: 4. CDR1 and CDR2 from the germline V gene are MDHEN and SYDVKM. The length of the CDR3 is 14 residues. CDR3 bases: TGTGCCAGCAGTTCAGGGGGTCCCAACTATGGCTACACCTTC. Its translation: CASSSGGPNYGYTF.

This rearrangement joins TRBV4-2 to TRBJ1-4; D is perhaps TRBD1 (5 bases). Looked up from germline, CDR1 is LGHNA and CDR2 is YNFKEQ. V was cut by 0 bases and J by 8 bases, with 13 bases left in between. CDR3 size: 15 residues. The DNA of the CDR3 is TGTGCCAGCAGCCAAGAGGGGGGGAAGACGGAAAAACTGTTTTTT. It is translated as CASSQEGGKTEKLFF.

CDR3 bases: TGTGCCATCAGGGAGGGGGACAGGGACACTGAAGCTTTCTTT. Its translation: CAIREGDRDTEAFF. The rearrangement joins TRBV10-3 to TRBJ1-1, with TRBD1 matching 9 bases. The germline gives CDR1 ENHRY, CDR2 SYGVKD. Unmatched junction bases numbered 5, after V lost 6 bases and J lost 3 bases. The CDR3 is 14 amino acids.

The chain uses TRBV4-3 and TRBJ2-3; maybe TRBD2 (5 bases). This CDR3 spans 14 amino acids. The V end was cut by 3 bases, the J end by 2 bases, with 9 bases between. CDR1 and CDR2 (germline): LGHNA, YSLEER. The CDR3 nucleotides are TGCGCCAGCAGCCACGGACTCCACACAGATACGCAGTATTTT. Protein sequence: CASSHGLHTDTQYF.

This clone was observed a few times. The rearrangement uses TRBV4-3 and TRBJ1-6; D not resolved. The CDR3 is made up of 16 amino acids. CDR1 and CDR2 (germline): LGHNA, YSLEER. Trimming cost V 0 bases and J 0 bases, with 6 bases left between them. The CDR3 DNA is TGCGCCAGCAGCCAAGATAAGAGCTCCTATAATTCACCCCTCCACTTT. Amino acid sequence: CASSQDKSSYNSPLHF.

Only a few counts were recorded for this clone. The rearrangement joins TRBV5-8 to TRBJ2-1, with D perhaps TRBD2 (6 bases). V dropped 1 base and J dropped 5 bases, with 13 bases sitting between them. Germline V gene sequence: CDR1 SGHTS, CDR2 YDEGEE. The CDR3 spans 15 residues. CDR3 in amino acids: CASSLRGRPHNEQFF. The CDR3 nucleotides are TGTGCCAGCAGCTTGAGAGGGAGGCCCCACAATGAGCAGTTCTTC.

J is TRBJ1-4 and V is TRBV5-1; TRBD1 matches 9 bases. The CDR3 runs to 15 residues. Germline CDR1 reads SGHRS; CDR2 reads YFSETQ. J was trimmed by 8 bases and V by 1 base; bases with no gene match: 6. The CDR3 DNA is TGCGCCAGCAGCTTGATGGGACAGGGTGGGGAAAAACTGTTTTTT. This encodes CASSLMGQGGEKLFF.

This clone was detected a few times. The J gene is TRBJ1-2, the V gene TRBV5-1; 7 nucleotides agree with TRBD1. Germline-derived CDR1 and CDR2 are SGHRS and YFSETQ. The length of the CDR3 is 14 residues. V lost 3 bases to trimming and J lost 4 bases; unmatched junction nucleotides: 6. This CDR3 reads CASSSLEGAYGYTF. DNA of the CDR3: TGCGCCAGCAGCTCCCTCGAGGGGGCCTATGGCTACACCTTC.

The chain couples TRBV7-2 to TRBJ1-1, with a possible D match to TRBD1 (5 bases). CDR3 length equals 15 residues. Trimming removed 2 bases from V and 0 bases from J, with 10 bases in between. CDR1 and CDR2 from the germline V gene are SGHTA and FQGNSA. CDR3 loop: CASSLRQFMNTEAFF. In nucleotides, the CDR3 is TGTGCCAGCAGCTTAAGACAGTTCATGAACACTGAAGCTTTCTTT.

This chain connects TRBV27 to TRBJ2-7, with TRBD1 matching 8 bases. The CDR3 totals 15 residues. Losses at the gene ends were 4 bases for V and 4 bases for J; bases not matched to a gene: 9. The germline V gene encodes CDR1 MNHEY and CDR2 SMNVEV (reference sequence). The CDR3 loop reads CASSYSGQGRYEQYF. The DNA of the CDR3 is TGTGCCAGCAGTTACAGTGGACAGGGTCGGTACGAGCAGTACTTC.

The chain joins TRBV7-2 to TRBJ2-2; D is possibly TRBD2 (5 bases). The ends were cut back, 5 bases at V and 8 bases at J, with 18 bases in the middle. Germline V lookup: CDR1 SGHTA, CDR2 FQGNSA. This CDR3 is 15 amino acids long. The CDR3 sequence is CASSKDRTPTGELFF. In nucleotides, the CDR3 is TGTGCCAGCAGCAAAGATAGGACTCCCACGGGGGAGCTGTTTTTT. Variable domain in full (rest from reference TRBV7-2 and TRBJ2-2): GAGVSQSPSNKVTEKGKDVELRCDPISGHTALYWYRQSLGQGLEFLIYFQGNSAPDKSGLPSDRFSAERTGGSVSTLTIQRTQQEDSAVYLCASSKDRTPTGELFFGEGSRLTVL.

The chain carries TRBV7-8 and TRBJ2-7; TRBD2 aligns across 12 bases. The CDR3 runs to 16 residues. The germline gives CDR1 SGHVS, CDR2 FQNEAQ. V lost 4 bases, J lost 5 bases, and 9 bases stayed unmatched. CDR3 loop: CASSSWASGGAHEQYF. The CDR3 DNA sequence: TGTGCCAGCAGCTCCTGGGCTAGCGGGGGGGCTCACGAGCAGTACTTC. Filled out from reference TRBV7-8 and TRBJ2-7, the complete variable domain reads GAGVSQSPRYKVAKRGQDVALRCDPISGHVSLFWYQQALGQGPEFLTYFQNEAQLDKSGLPSDRFFAERPEGSVSTLKIQRTQQEDSAVYLCASSSWASGGAHEQYFGPGTRLTVT.

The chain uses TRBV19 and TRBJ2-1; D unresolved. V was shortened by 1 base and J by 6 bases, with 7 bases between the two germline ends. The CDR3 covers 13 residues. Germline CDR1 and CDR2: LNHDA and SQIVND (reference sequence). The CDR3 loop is CASSIVPGNEQFF. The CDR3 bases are TGTGCCAGTAGTATAGTCCCGGGCAATGAGCAGTTCTTC. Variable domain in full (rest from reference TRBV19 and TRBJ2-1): DGGITQSPKYLFRKEGQNVTLSCEQNLNHDAMYWYRQDPGQGLRLIYYSQIVNDFQKGDIAEGYSVSREKKESFPLTVTSAQKNPTAFYLCASSIVPGNEQFFGPGTRLTVL.

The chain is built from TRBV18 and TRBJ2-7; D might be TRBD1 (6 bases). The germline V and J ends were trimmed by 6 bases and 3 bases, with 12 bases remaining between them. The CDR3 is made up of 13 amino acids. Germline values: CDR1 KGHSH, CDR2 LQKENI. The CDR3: CASSQGTNYEQYF. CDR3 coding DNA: TGTGCCAGCTCGCAGGGGACAAACTACGAGCAGTACTTC.

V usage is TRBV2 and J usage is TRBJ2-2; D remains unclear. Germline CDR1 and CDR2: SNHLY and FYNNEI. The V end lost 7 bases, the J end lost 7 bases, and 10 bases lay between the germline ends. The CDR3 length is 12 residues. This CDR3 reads CASKSSGGELFF. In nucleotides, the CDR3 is TGTGCCAGCAAGAGTTCTGGCGGGGAGCTGTTTTTT.

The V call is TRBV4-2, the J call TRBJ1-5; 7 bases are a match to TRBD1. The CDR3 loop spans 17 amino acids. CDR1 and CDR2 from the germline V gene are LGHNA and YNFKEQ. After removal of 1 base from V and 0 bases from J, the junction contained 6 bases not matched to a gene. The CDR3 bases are TGTGCCAGCAGCCAAGTGGCCAGGGGGAATAGCAATCAGCCCCAGCATTTT. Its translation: CASSQVARGNSNQPQHF.

The CDR3 bases are TGTGCCAGTAGTATCACTCCCCAATCCTATGGCTACACCTTC. Translating it yields CASSITPQSYGYTF. This chain links TRBV19 with TRBJ1-2; D remains unclear. The CDR3 covers 14 residues. Looked up from germline, CDR1 is LNHDA and CDR2 is SQIVND (reference sequence). V was trimmed by 3 bases and J by 4 bases, leaving 12 bases between them.

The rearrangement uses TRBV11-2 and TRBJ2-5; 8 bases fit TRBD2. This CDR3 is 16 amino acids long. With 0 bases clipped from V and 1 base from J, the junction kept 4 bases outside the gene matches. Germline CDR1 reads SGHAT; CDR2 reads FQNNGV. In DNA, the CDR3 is TGTGCCAGCAGCTTAGATGGGGCGGGGGGCCAAGAGACCCAGTACTTC. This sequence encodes CASSLDGAGGQETQYF. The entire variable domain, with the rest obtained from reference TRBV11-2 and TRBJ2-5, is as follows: EAGVAQSPRYKIIEKRQSVAFWCNPISGHATLYWYQQILGQGPKLLIQFQNNGVVDDSQLPKDRFSAERLKGVDSTLKIQPAKLEDSAVYLCASSLDGAGGQETQYFGPGTRLLVL.